This TCR beta chain derives from a study of T cell responses to AZD1222 COVID-19 vaccine. Study-wide points: Clonal diversity may have been underestimated, and the donors were mostly white British, with more females than males. Mapped onto spike, vaccine-associated CD4 TCRs spanned it and were dominant at 160-218 and 743-854.

A single count supports this clone. The antigen remains unidentified. Sequenced by immunoSEQ multiplex PCR; TCRdb stores in-frame clones only, minus some. Of more than 45,000 clones listed, roughly 83% are singletons. The germline V gene encodes CDR1 LGHDT and CDR2 YNNKEL (reference sequence). This CDR3 is built from 15 residues. V was trimmed by 0 bases and J by 0 bases, leaving 8 bases between them. The chain recombines TRBV3-1 (or the pseudogene TRBV3-2) with TRBJ2-5, with a possible D match to TRBD1 (5 bases). The receptor was derived from an adult in good health. The input for sequencing was peripheral blood, taken on day 0 of AZD1222 vaccination. The CDR3 DNA reads TGTGCCAGCAGCCAAGATCTACAGGACCAAGAGACCCAGTACTTC. Translation: CASSQDLQDQETQYF.